This is a list of T cell receptor beta chains from one sample in a study of blood T cells in healthy people across ages. One entry per CDR3 protein results from TCRdb running MiXCR on the 5' RACE reads. The repertoire holds some 900,000 distinct CDR3 sequences, with approximately 49% as singletons. The sequenced sample consisted of blood. These TCRs come from a man aged 25 to 40 in good health. Each CDR3 is given with its conserved first and last residue. A D gene is named only where the DNA matches it firmly. The listing skips clone size in some rows; elsewhere it reads once, few, many or a size class.

>TRBV11-1|TRBD1|NA|TRBJ1-6
TGTGCCAGCAGCTTACGAGGGACAGGGACGTCACCCCTCCACTTT
CASSLRGTGTSPLHF
>TRBV2|NA|NA|TRBJ1-2
TGTGCCAGCAGTGACAACTCTAACTATGGCTACACCTTC
CASSDNSNYGYTF
>TRBV6-6|TRBD1|few|TRBJ1-5
TGTGCCAGCAGTTACCGAACCGGGACAGGGGGCAATCAGCCCCAGCATTTT
CASSYRTGTGGNQPQHF
>TRBV4-2|NA|many|TRBJ2-7
TGTGCCAGCAGCCAAGATGGGCCGGGATCCGAGCAGTACTTC
CASSQDGPGSEQYF
>TRBV2|TRBD2|NA|TRBJ2-7
TGTGCCAGCAGCGCAGGGAGGGGATCCTACGAGCAGTACTTC
CASSAGRGSYEQYF
>TRBV6-1|TRBD1|few|TRBJ1-2
TGTGCCAGCAGACTACGGACAGGGGGCTATGGCTACACCTTC
CASRLRTGGYGYTF
>TRBV12-3/TRBV12-4|TRBD2|NA|TRBJ2-3
TGTGCCAGCAGAACCGGGACTAGCTCAGATACGCAGTATTTT
CASRTGTSSDTQYF
>TRBV11-2|NA|NA|TRBJ2-1
TGTGCCAGCGGCTTAGATTCGGGGCGGAGCTATGAGCAGTTCTTC
CASGLDSGRSYEQFF
>TRBV24-1|TRBD2|NA|TRBJ2-1
TGTGCCACCAGTACCAGTAAACTAGCGGGGGGCCGAAGCTCCTACAATGAGCAGTTCTTC
CATSTSKLAGGRSSYNEQFF
>TRBV29-1|NA|NA|TRBJ2-3
TGCAGCATTTCAGCGGCTCCGGGTACGCAGTATTTT
CSISAAPGTQYF
>TRBV20-1|TRBD1|NA|TRBJ2-7
TGCAGTGCTAGCGCCGGGACAGGGTTCGAGCAGTACTTC
CSASAGTGFEQYF
>TRBV6-5|NA|NA|TRBJ2-7
TGTGCCAGCAGTTACCAAACAGGGAGGGGTTACGAGCAGTACTTC
CASSYQTGRGYEQYF
>TRBV14|NA|NA|TRBJ2-5
TGTGCCAGCAGCCGAGCCCTCCCCGAGACCCAGTACTTC
CASSRALPETQYF
>TRBV7-9|TRBD1|NA|TRBJ2-7
TGTGCCAGCAGCCCGGACAGGGGTGCATCCTACGAGCAGTACTTC
CASSPDRGASYEQYF
>TRBV7-9|TRBD1|many|TRBJ2-5
TGTGCCAGCAGGGATCGGGACAGGGTAGAGACCCAGTACTTC
CASRDRDRVETQYF
>TRBV5-6|NA|few|TRBJ1-2
TGTGCCAGCAGCTTGGGTCCAGTGGACACCTTC
CASSLGPVDTF
>TRBV9|NA|NA|TRBJ2-3
TGTGCCAGCAGCGTCCCCGGGGGCCTCACAGATACGCAGTATTTT
CASSVPGGLTDTQYF
>TRBV6-5|NA|NA|TRBJ2-5
TGTGCCAGCAGTTACGCGGAATACCAAGAGACCCAGTACTTC
CASSYAEYQETQYF
>TRBV14|NA|few|TRBJ2-5
TGTGCCAGCAGCCCACAAGGCGGGTTGGCATACGAGACCCAGTACTTC
CASSPQGGLAYETQYF
>TRBV7-3|NA|NA|TRBJ2-1
TGTGCCAGCAGCTTAAATCCCCCTAGAACATACAATGAGCAGTTCTTC
CASSLNPPRTYNEQFF
>TRBV10-3|NA|NA|TRBJ2-3
TGTGCCATCACAGACTCCCCGGACACAGATACGCAGTATTTT
CAITDSPDTDTQYF
>TRBV6-2/TRBV6-3|TRBD1|NA|TRBJ1-5
TGTGCCAGCAGTTCAGCCGGGACAGGGGTTCAGCCCCAGCATTTT
CASSSAGTGVQPQHF
>TRBV10-3|NA|NA|TRBJ2-3
TGTGCCATCAGTGAAAAGACCACAGATACGCAGTATTTT
CAISEKTTDTQYF
>TRBV29-1|NA|once|TRBJ1-1
TGCAGCGCTGGGGAGCGGGGGGAAGCTTTCTTT
CSAGERGEAFF
>TRBV10-3|TRBD2|many|TRBJ2-5
TGTGCCATCAGTGAGTCGCCGCGGGGGGTCCAAGAGACCCAGTACTTC
CAISESPRGVQETQYF